This T cell receptor beta chain was documented in a study of T cell responses to AZD1222 COVID-19 vaccine. Per germline, CDR1 MNHNY and CDR2 SVGAGI (reference sequence). V lost 6 bases, J lost 5 bases, and 16 bases lay in between. This CDR3 spans 15 amino acids. Assay: immunoSEQ multiplex PCR; the TCRdb copy retains only in-frame clones and omits some. The data contain 100,000 to 150,000 clones, less than 90% of them singletons. The rearrangement uses TRBV6-6 and TRBJ2-2, with a weak D call TRBD1 (5 bases). The TCR originated in an adult in good health. The material sequenced was peripheral blood, taken on day 0 of AZD1222 vaccination. The CDR3 loop reads CASSPVQGRTGELFF. DNA of the CDR3: TGTGCCAGCAGCCCCGTCCAGGGAAGGACCGGGGAGCTGTTTTTT.